This T cell receptor beta chain was identified in a study of T cells in Graves' hyperthyroidism and ophthalmopathy. The length of the CDR3 is 13 residues. Germline CDR1 and CDR2: ENHRY and SYGVKD. V lost 3 bases and J 2 bases, leaving 8 bases between the germline ends. Amplification targeted TCR beta CDR3 regions from RNA transcripts. HTBI primers drove first-round RT-PCR of the TCR CDR3. TCRdb itself ran the multiplex PCR reads through MiXCR, one entry per CDR3 protein. The sample carries 93,000 or so distinct CDR3 sequences, around 50% recorded once. At least ten counts were recorded for this clonotype.

The specimen was blood. The rearrangement links TRBV10-3 to TRBJ2-7; D unresolved. The receptor was derived from a man in his forties with Graves' hyperthyroidism. CDR3: CAISDLYAYEQYF. CDR3 nucleotides: TGTGCCATCAGTGACCTCTATGCCTACGAGCAGTACTTC.